This entry concerns a single TCR beta chain. These data come from a study of T cell changes during pregnancy in multiple sclerosis. Method: immunoSEQ multiplex PCR; TCRdb's copy keeps in-frame clones and lacks some. The sample contains 75,000 to 100,000 clones, 92% of which appear only once. CDR3 length: 14 residues. In germline, CDR1 is LNHDA, CDR2 SQIVND (reference sequence). V dropped 6 bases and J dropped 7 bases, with 15 bases sitting between them. The TCR comes from a female donor in good health, enrolled as a control in a pregnancy study. This chain joins TRBV19 and TRBJ1-4, with D maybe TRBD1 (5 bases). The sample in question was peripheral blood, obtained after pregnancy. CDR3 nucleotide sequence: TGTGCCAGTAGCCCTTCAGGGTATCGTGAAAAACTGTTTTTT. It codes for CASSPSGYREKLFF.